The text below deals with one T cell receptor beta chain. No antigen is known for it. The study ran its PCR with 60 Vbeta and 13 Jbeta primers. This table comes from immunoSEQ multiplex PCR, and its TCRdb copy is limited to in-frame clones, with some not included. The repertoire holds about 200,000 clones, with over 75% as singletons. These data are taken from a study of cytomegalovirus exposure and HLA in healthy donors. CDR1 and CDR2 from the germline V gene are SGHRS and YFSETQ. V trimming: 5 bases; J trimming: 6 bases; junction bases outside the gene matches: 20. This CDR3 is built from 19 residues. Study-wide points: A later analysis reportedly found that, within productive TCRs, an Asian-associated ancestry cluster had fewer N-insertions than the mean observed across the roughly 700 donors. TCR beta V- and J-gene trimming was later associated with a missense DCLRE1C variant.

The rearrangement joins TRBV5-1 to TRBJ2-5; 12 bases agree with TRBD2. The sequence was obtained from a woman in her 30s in good health and CMV-seronegative. The sample comprised PBMCs. This CDR3 reads CASSHWETSSGGVTKTQYF. CDR3 in DNA: TGCGCCAGCAGTCATTGGGAAACTTCTAGCGGGGGGGTGACGAAGACCCAGTACTTC.